The 23 T cell receptor beta chains below come from one sample, sequenced in a study of OX40 agonist ivuxolimab in advanced cancers. Clones were sequenced by immunoSEQ multiplex PCR, and TCRdb holds only the in-frame ones, with some missing. The sample shows tens of thousands of clones, almost 90% of them seen only once. Sequencing was performed on CD4+ or CD8+ T cells sorted from blood, taken in a trial of the OX40 agonist ivuxolimab. These receptors originate from an adult with an advanced solid tumor such as melanoma, head and neck, liver or kidney cancer.

The CDR3 DNA follows: TGCGCCAACCGGACCTCCTCTGGAAACACCATATATTTT. Translated: CANRTSSGNTIYF. V and J are TRBV5-1 and TRBJ1-3; D unresolved. The length of the CDR3 is 13 residues. V was trimmed by 9 bases and J by 0 bases, leaving 10 bases between them. Germline lookup yields CDR1 SGHRS and CDR2 YFSETQ. The full variable domain, its missing parts supplied by reference TRBV5-1 and TRBJ1-3, is KAGVTQTPRYLIKTRGQQVTLSCSPISGHRSVSWYQQTPGQGLQFLFEYFSETQRNKGNFPGRFSGRQFSNSRSEMNVSTLELGDSALYLCANRTSSGNTIYFGEGSWLTVV.

This clone was picked up one time. The junction does not match germline at one end; this may be a read error. The J gene is TRBJ1-3, the V gene TRBV6-1; no reliable D call. This CDR3 region has 13 residues. Germline lookup yields CDR1 MNHNS and CDR2 SASEGT. In nucleotides, the CDR3 is TGTGCCAGCTTCTTCGGCTCTGGAGACACCATATATTTT. It specifies CASFFGSGDTIYF.

DNA of the CDR3: TGTGCCAGCAGCCCTACAGGAGCTGAAGCTTTCTTT. Its translation: CASSPTGAEAFF. This rearrangement joins TRBV7-9 to TRBJ1-1; D perhaps matches TRBD1 (5 bases). CDR3 length equals 12 residues. Germline V CDR1 and CDR2: SEHNR, FQNEAQ (reference sequence). With 5 bases removed from V and 6 bases from J, the gap between germline ends came to 10 bases. The variable domain in full, completed from reference TRBV7-9 and TRBJ1-1, reads DTGVSQNPRHKITKRGQNVTFRCDPISEHNRLYWYRQTLGQGPEFLTYFQNEAQLEKSRLLSDRFSAERPKGSFSTLEIQRTEQGDSAMYLCASSPTGAEAFFGQGTRLTVV.

This sequence joins TRBV5-1 and TRBJ2-7, with D perhaps TRBD1 (6 bases). The CDR3 has 14 amino acids. CDR1 is SGHRS and CDR2 is YFSETQ in the germline V gene. V lost 0 bases, J lost 2 bases, and 9 bases lay in between. CDR3 nucleotides: TGCGCCAGCAGCTTGGGGACAGTCCCCTACGAGCAGTACTTC. This sequence encodes CASSLGTVPYEQYF.

This chain joins TRBV6-1 and TRBJ1-2, with TRBD1 identical over 7 bases. J was trimmed by 4 bases and V by 2 bases; bases with no gene match: 7. Germline-derived CDR1 and CDR2 are MNHNS and SASEGT. The CDR3 is 15 residues long. CDR3: CASSEKMGDSYGYTF. Here the CDR3 DNA reads TGTGCCAGCAGTGAAAAAATGGGGGACAGCTATGGCTACACCTTC.

The chain carries TRBV5-4 and TRBJ1-1; D remains ambiguous. The CDR3 is 14 amino acids. Germline loops: CDR1 SGHNT, CDR2 YYREEE (reference sequence). V shed 0 bases and J shed 2 bases, with 8 bases lying between them. CDR3 nucleotides: TGTGCCAGCAGCTTGGTCGGGTCCAACACTGAAGCTTTCTTT. Its translation is CASSLVGSNTEAFF.

This clone appeared a few times. The chain joins TRBV6-1 to TRBJ2-7, with 7 bases identical to TRBD1. There are 12 residues in the CDR3. The J segment lost 4 bases and the V segment lost 7 bases, leaving 4 bases of the junction unmatched. Germline V gene sequence: CDR1 MNHNS, CDR2 SASEGT. The CDR3 loop is CASTPQGYEQYF. CDR3 bases: TGTGCCAGCACCCCACAGGGGTACGAGCAGTACTTC.

The chain joins TRBV2 to TRBJ1-4, with D unclear. Germline CDR1 and CDR2: SNHLY and FYNNEI. The CDR3 loop spans 14 amino acids. The V gene lost 7 bases and the J gene lost 8 bases, with 17 bases spanning the gap. The CDR3 region has the DNA TGTGCCAGCAACCCAGGTCCGGTGGGGGAAAAACTGTTTTTT. It is translated as CASNPGPVGEKLFF.

This clone was seen more than once but under ten times. The V and J genes are TRBV7-8 and TRBJ1-2, with a tentative D call TRBD1 (5 bases). This CDR3 is 15 amino acids long. V lost 2 bases and J lost 6, with 16 bases in between. The germline V gene encodes CDR1 SGHVS and CDR2 FQNEAQ. DNA of the CDR3: TGTGCCAGCAGCTTAAAAGAGGGACCCTCCCATGGCTACACCTTC. The encoded protein is CASSLKEGPSHGYTF.

There are a few counts of this clone. The gene calls are TRBV7-9 and TRBJ1-5, with 9 positions matching TRBD1. The germline gives CDR1 SEHNR, CDR2 FQNEAQ (reference sequence). The length of the CDR3 is 17 residues. The V segment lost 1 base and the J segment 3 bases; nucleotides outside the gene matches: 7. The CDR3 bases are TGTGCCAGCAGCTTAGTAGGTGGACAGGGGAACAATCAGCCCCAGCATTTT. Its translation is CASSLVGGQGNNQPQHF. Variable domain in full (rest from reference TRBV7-9 and TRBJ1-5): DTGVSQNPRHKITKRGQNVTFRCDPISEHNRLYWYRQTLGQGPEFLTYFQNEAQLEKSRLLSDRFSAERPKGSFSTLEIQRTEQGDSAMYLCASSLVGGQGNNQPQHFGDGTRLSIL.

The chain uses TRBV7-9 and TRBJ1-3, with TRBD1 identical over 7 bases. The CDR3 totals 16 residues. V lost 8 bases to trimming and J lost 0 bases; unmatched junction nucleotides: 10. The germline CDR1 and CDR2 sequences are SEHNR and FQNEAQ (reference sequence). The CDR3 protein is CASFDTGASSGNTIYF. CDR3 DNA sequence: TGTGCCAGCTTCGACACAGGGGCGAGCTCTGGAAACACCATATATTTT.

This clone was counted a single time. CDR3 amino acids: CARPLPGLAGGLHYEQYF. In DNA, the CDR3 is TGTGCCCGCCCCCTCCCGGGACTAGCGGGGGGACTCCACTACGAGCAGTACTTC. The chain joins TRBV27 to TRBJ2-7, with 15 bases identical to TRBD2. Germline V lookup: CDR1 MNHEY, CDR2 SMNVEV (reference sequence). The V segment lost 11 bases and the J segment 3 bases; nucleotides outside the gene matches: 17. The CDR3 totals 18 residues.

The chain links TRBV7-9 to TRBJ2-1; weak D call: TRBD1 (5 bases). Trimming removed 2 bases at V and 7 bases at J, with 15 bases between. This CDR3 contains 15 residues. Germline CDR1 and CDR2: SEHNR and FQNEAQ (reference sequence). CDR3 amino acids: CASSLRQGLENEQFF. As DNA, the CDR3 is TGTGCCAGCAGCTTACGTCAGGGCCTAGAGAATGAGCAGTTCTTC.

The chain joins TRBV30 to TRBJ1-3; D not certain. Germline values: CDR1 GTSNPN, CDR2 SVGIG (reference sequence). V was clipped by 4 bases and J by 2 bases, with 21 bases between them. There are 17 residues in the CDR3. The CDR3 loop is CAWNPSALSTPGNTIYF. The CDR3 DNA follows: TGTGCCTGGAATCCCTCGGCTTTAAGTACTCCTGGAAACACCATATATTTT.

This rearrangement joins TRBV5-8 to TRBJ2-1; perhaps TRBD1 as D (5 bases). Trimming cost V 0 bases and J 4 bases, with 11 bases left between them. This CDR3 spans 15 amino acids. Germline CDR1 is SGHTS and CDR2 is YDEGEE. DNA of the CDR3: TGTGCCAGCAGCTTGGGACAGATCCGTTACAATGAGCAGTTCTTC. It specifies CASSLGQIRYNEQFF.

The chain carries TRBV10-3 and TRBJ1-3, with TRBD1 identical over 8 bases. This CDR3 has 16 residues. CDR1 ENHRY and CDR2 SYGVKD come from the germline V gene. The junction had 1 base not matched to a gene; V was cut back by 0 bases and J by 0 bases. The CDR3 region has the DNA TGTGCCATCAGTGAGTCGCAGGGGGCCTCTGGAAACACCATATATTTT. Translating it yields CAISESQGASGNTIYF.

V gene TRBV6-5 combines with J gene TRBJ1-2, with TRBD1 identical over 8 bases. The trim removed 6 bases at V and 5 bases at J, leaving 5 bases unmatched. The CDR3 runs to 13 residues. Germline V gene sequence: CDR1 MNHEY, CDR2 SVGAGI. CDR3 sequence reads: CASSPRTGYGYTF. DNA for the CDR3: TGTGCCAGCAGCCCTAGGACAGGGTATGGCTACACCTTC.

The rearrangement uses TRBV9 and TRBJ1-4, with 7 positions matching TRBD1. This CDR3 is built from 15 residues. Looked up from germline, CDR1 is SGDLS and CDR2 is YYNGEE. V shed 5 bases, J shed 5 bases, and the junction held 9 bases outside the gene matches. CDR3 sequence reads: CASSPNWDRNEKLFF. The CDR3 nucleotides are TGTGCCAGCAGTCCCAACTGGGACAGAAATGAAAAACTGTTTTTT.

The chain couples TRBV5-1 to TRBJ1-1; D is undetermined. The CDR3 extends over 14 amino acids. Germline CDR1 is SGHRS and CDR2 is YFSETQ. Trimming took off 3 bases at V and 1 base at J, with 10 bases between the two ends. CDR3 region: CASSSRTANTEAFF. CDR3 sequence (DNA): TGCGCCAGCAGCTCGCGGACGGCGAACACTGAAGCTTTCTTT.

This clone is a singleton in its sample. This chain links TRBV5-1 with TRBJ2-3, with TRBD1 matching over 8 bases. V trimming: 2 bases; J trimming: 1 base; junction bases outside the gene matches: 3. The V gene's germline CDR1 is SGHRS and CDR2 YFSETQ. The CDR3 contains 15 residues. CDR3 protein: CASSFTGGGTDTQYF. The DNA of the CDR3 is TGCGCCAGCAGCTTTACAGGGGGAGGCACAGATACGCAGTATTTT.

CDR3 DNA sequence: TGTGCCAGCAGCCGACAGAAGAACTATGGCTACACCTTC. The encoded protein is CASSRQKNYGYTF. The rearrangement links TRBV5-6 to TRBJ1-2; TRBD1 might be the D (5 bases). The CDR3 runs to 13 residues. V gave up 4 bases and J gave up 2 bases, with 9 bases separating them. The germline V gene encodes CDR1 SGHDT and CDR2 YYEEEE.

V gene TRBV7-6 combines with J gene TRBJ2-1, with 10 bases identical to TRBD2. The CDR3 sequence is 13 residues long. Per germline, CDR1 SGHVS and CDR2 FNYEAQ. With V trimmed by 3 bases and J by 9 bases, 2 bases remained unmatched. CDR3: CASSFSGGTEQFF. For the CDR3, the DNA is TGTGCCAGCAGCTTTAGCGGGGGGACTGAGCAGTTCTTC.

This sequence joins TRBV7-9 and TRBJ1-1; 7 bases match TRBD1. The CDR3 covers 13 residues. The trim removed 5 bases at V and 5 bases at J, leaving 5 bases unmatched. Germline V gene data show CDR1 as SEHNR and CDR2 as FQNEAQ (reference sequence). The CDR3 coding sequence is TGTGCCAGCAGCCAGAACAGGGGAACTGAAGCTTTCTTT. This sequence encodes CASSQNRGTEAFF.